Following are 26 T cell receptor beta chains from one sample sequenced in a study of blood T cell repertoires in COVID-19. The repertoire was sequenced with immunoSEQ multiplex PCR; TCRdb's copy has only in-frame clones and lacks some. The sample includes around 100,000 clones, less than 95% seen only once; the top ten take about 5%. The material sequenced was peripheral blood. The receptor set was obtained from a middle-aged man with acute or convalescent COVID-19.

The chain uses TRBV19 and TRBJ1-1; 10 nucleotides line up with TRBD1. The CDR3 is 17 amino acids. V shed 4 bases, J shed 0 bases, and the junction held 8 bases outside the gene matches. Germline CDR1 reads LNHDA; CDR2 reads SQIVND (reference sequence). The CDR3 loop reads CASSRGTGVHMNTEAFF. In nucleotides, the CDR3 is TGTGCCAGTAGTAGAGGGACAGGGGTCCACATGAACACTGAAGCTTTCTTT.

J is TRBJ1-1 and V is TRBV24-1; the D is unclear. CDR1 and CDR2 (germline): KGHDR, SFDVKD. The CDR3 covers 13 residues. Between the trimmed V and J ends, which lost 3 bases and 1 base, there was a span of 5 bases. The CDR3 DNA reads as TGTGCCACCAGTGATAGTAGGAACACTGAAGCTTTCTTT. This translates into CATSDSRNTEAFF.

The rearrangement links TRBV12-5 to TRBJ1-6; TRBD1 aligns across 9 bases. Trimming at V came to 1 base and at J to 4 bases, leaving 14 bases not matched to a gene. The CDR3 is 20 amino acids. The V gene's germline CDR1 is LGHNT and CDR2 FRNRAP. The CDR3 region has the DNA TGTGCTAGTGGTTTGGAACAACCGGGACAGGGTCGAGGGTATAATTCACCCCTCCACTTT. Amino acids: CASGLEQPGQGRGYNSPLHF.

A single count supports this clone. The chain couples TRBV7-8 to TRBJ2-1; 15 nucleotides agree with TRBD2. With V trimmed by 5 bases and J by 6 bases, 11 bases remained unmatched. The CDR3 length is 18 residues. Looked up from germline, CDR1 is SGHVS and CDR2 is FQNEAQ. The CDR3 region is CASSPRTSGRAIGNEQFF. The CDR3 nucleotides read TGTGCCAGCAGCCCCCGGACTAGCGGGAGGGCCATCGGCAATGAGCAGTTCTTC.

The CDR3: CASSYSRGLGHSEAFF. The CDR3 DNA is TGTGCCAGCAGTTACTCGAGGGGGCTGGGACACTCTGAAGCTTTCTTT. J is TRBJ1-1 and V is TRBV6-5, with TRBD1 matching 7 bases. After removal of 0 bases from V and 6 bases from J, the junction contained 10 bases not matched to a gene. Germline loops: CDR1 MNHEY, CDR2 SVGAGI. CDR3 length: 16 amino acids.

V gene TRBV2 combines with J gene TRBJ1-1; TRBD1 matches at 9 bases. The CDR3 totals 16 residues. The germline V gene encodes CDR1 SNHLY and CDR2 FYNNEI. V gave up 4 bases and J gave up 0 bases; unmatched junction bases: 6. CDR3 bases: TGTGCCAGCAGTGCTTACCGGGACAGGGTGAACACTGAAGCTTTCTTT. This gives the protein CASSAYRDRVNTEAFF.

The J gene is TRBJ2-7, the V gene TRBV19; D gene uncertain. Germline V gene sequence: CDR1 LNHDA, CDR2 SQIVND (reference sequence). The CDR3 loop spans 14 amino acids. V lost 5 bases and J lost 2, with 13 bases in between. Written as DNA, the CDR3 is TGTGCCAGTAGTCTCGCGAATTCCCCCTACGAGCAGTACTTC. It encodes CASSLANSPYEQYF.

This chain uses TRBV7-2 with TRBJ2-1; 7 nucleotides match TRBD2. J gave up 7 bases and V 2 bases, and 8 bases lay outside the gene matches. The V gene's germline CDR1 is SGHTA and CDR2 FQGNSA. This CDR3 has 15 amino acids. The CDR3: CASSLFLAVRNEQFF. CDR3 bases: TGTGCCAGCAGCTTATTCCTAGCGGTCCGTAATGAGCAGTTCTTC.

CDR3 amino acids: CASSTGGEGSFEKLFF. The CDR3 region has the DNA TGTGCCAGTAGTACCGGCGGAGAGGGTAGTTTTGAAAAACTGTTTTTT. This chain uses TRBV19 with TRBJ1-4; D is ambiguous. The CDR3 has 16 amino acids. Germline V gene sequence: CDR1 LNHDA, CDR2 SQIVND (reference sequence). Between the trimmed V and J ends, which lost 4 bases and 7 bases, there was a span of 19 bases.

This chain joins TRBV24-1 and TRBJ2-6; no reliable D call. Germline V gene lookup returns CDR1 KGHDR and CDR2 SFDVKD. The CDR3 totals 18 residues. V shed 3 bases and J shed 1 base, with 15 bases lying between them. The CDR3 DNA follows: TGTGCCACCAGTGATCCCGGGTGGAAGGAGTCTGGGGCCAACGTCCTGACTTTC. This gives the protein CATSDPGWKESGANVLTF.

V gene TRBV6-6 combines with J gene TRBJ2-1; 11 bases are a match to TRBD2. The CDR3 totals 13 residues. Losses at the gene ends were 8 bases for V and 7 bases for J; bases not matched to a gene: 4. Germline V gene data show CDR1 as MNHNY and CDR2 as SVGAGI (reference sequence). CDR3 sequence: CASLPSGRNEQFF. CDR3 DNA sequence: TGTGCCAGCCTGCCTAGCGGGAGGAATGAGCAGTTCTTC.

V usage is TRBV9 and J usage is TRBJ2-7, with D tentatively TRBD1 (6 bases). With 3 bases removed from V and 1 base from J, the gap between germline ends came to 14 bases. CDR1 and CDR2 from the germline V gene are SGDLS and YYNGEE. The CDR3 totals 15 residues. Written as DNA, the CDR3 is TGTGCCAGCAGCGCCCGGGACACCGGATCCTACGAGCAGTACTTC. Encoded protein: CASSARDTGSYEQYF. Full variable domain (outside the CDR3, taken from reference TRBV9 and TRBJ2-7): DSGVTQTPKHLITATGQRVTLRCSPRSGDLSVYWYQQSLDQGLQFLIQYYNGEERAKGNILERFSAQQFPDLHSELNLSSLELGDSALYFCASSARDTGSYEQYFGPGTRLTVT.

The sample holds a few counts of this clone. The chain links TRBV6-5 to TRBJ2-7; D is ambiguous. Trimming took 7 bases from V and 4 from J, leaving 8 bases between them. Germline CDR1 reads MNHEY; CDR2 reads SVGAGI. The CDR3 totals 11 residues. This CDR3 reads CASNRYYEQYF. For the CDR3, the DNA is TGTGCCAGCAACAGATATTACGAGCAGTACTTC.

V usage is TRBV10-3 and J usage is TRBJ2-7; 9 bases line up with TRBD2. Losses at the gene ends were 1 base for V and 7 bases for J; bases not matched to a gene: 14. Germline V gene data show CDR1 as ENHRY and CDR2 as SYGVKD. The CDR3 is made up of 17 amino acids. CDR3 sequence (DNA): TGTGCCATCAGTGAGTTGTGGCCTAGCGGGATACCTCCGGAGCAGTACTTC. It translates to CAISELWPSGIPPEQYF.

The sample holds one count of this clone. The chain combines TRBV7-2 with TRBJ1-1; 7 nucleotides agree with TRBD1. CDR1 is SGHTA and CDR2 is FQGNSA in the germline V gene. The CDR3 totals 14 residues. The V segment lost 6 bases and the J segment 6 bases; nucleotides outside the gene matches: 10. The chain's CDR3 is CASRPTGRTPEAFF. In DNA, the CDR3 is TGTGCCAGCAGACCGACAGGGAGGACTCCTGAAGCTTTCTTT. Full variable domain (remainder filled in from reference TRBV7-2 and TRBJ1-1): GAGVSQSPSNKVTEKGKDVELRCDPISGHTALYWYRQSLGQGLEFLIYFQGNSAPDKSGLPSDRFSAERTGGSVSTLTIQRTQQEDSAVYLCASRPTGRTPEAFFGQGTRLTVV.

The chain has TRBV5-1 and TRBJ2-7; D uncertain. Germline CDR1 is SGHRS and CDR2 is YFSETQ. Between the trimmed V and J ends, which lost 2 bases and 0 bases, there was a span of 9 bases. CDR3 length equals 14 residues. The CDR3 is CASSLQAHSYEQYF. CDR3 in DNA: TGCGCCAGCAGCTTACAAGCGCACTCCTACGAGCAGTACTTC.

The CDR3 DNA is TGTGCCAGCAGCTTAGCGGGAGGGCAAGAGACCCAGTACTTC. Its protein is CASSLAGGQETQYF. V gene TRBV2 combines with J gene TRBJ2-5, with 11 nucleotides matching TRBD2. This CDR3 spans 14 amino acids. Germline V gene data show CDR1 as SNHLY and CDR2 as FYNNEI. The V segment lost 6 bases and the J segment 2 bases; nucleotides outside the gene matches: 2.

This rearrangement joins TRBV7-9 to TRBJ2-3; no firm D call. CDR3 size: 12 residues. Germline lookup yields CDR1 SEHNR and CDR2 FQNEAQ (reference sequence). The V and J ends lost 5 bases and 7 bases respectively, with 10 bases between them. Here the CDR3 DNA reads TGTGCCAGCAGCCCCTCAGGAAATACGCAGTATTTT. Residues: CASSPSGNTQYF.

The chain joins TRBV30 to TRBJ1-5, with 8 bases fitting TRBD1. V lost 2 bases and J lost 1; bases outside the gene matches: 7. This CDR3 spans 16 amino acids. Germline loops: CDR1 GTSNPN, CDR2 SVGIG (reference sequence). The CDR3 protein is CAWSPRTGLSNQPQHF. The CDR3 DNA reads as TGTGCCTGGAGTCCACGGACAGGGCTGAGCAATCAGCCCCAGCATTTT.

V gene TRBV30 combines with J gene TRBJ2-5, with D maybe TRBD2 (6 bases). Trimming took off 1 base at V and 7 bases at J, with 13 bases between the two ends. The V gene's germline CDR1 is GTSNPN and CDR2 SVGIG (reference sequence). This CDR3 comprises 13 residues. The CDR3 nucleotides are TGTGCCTGGAGTGAAGGGGACGGGGGGACCCAGTACTTC. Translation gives CAWSEGDGGTQYF.

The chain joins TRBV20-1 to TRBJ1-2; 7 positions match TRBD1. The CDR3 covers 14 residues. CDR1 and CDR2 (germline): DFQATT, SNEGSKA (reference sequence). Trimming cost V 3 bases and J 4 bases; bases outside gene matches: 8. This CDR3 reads CSASSGTASYGYTF. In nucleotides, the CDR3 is TGCAGTGCTAGTTCGGGGACAGCAAGCTATGGCTACACCTTC.

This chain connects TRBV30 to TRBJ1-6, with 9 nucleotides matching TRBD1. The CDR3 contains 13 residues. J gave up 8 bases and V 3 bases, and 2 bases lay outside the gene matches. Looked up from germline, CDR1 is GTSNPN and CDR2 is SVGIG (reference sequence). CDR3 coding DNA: TGTGCCTGGAGGACAGGGGGTGATTCACCCCTCCACTTT. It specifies CAWRTGGDSPLHF.

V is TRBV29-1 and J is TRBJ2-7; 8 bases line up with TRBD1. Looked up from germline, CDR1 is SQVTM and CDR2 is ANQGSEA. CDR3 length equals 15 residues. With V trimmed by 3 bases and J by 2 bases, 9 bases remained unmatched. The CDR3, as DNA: TGCAGCGTTGAGGGGCCGACAGGGGCCCCCTACGAGCAGTACTTC. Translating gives CSVEGPTGAPYEQYF.

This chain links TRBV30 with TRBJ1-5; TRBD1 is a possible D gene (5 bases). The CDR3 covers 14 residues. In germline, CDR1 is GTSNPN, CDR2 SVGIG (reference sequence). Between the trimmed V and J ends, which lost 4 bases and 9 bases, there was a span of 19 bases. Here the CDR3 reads CAWTSRGGLSPQHF. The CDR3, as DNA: TGTGCCTGGACCTCCCGGGGGGGGTTGTCGCCCCAGCATTTT.

DNA of the CDR3: TGTGCCTGGAGCGAAGGACAGGGCTACACTGAAGCTTTCTTT. This gives the protein CAWSEGQGYTEAFF. The gene calls are TRBV30 and TRBJ1-1, with 8 bases fitting TRBD1. This CDR3 has 14 residues. CDR1 is GTSNPN and CDR2 is SVGIG in the germline V gene (reference sequence). V dropped 3 bases and J dropped 3; count of bases not matched to a gene: 6.

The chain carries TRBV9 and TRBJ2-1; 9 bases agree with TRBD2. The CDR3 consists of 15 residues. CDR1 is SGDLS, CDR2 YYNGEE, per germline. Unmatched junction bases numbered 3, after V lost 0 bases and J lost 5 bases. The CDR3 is CASSVVPSGNNEQFF. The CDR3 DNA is TGTGCCAGCAGCGTAGTCCCTAGCGGGAACAATGAGCAGTTCTTC.